Detailed here is one T cell receptor beta chain. The data derive from a study of patients and donors after allogeneic stem cell transplantation. TCRdb reprocessed the RT-PCR reads with MiXCR, giving one entry per CDR3 protein. The table records about a million distinct CDR3 sequences, under 20% of them present only once. Sequenced material: blood, either unsorted or a sorted T cell fraction (not recorded which). The receptor was derived from a human donor who was either an allogeneic HSCT recipient or a stem cell or donor lymphocyte infusion donor (not recorded which). It is not recorded whose cells these are; they may come from a transplant donor.

CDR3 in DNA: TGTGCCAGCAGTTACCTGGGGAGGGAGACCCAGTACTTC. The encoded protein is CASSYLGRETQYF. This chain connects TRBV6-5 to TRBJ2-5; possible D gene TRBD2, 6 bases. This CDR3 comprises 13 residues. CDR1 is MNHEY and CDR2 is SVGAGI in the germline V gene. The V gene lost 2 bases and the J gene lost 5 bases, with 9 bases spanning the gap.